One sample yielded the 7 T cell receptor beta chains listed below, sequenced in a study of T cells in Graves' hyperthyroidism and ophthalmopathy. RNA transcripts yielded amplified TCR beta CDR3 regions. The study used the HTBI primer set for a first-round RT-PCR of the TCR CDR3. One entry per CDR3 protein results from TCRdb running MiXCR on the multiplex PCR reads. The sample holds more than 300,000 distinct CDR3 sequences; over 11% are singletons and the top ten take around 10%. Material for sequencing was blood. Receptor source: a woman aged 60-75 years with Graves' hyperthyroidism.

CDR3 in amino acids: CSAIVEASGYYEQFF. The CDR3 region has the DNA TGCAGTGCTATTGTAGAGGCTAGCGGGTACTATGAGCAGTTCTTC. The chain carries TRBV20-1 and TRBJ2-1, with TRBD2 identical over 8 bases. Germline CDR1 and CDR2: DFQATT and SNEGSKA (reference sequence). The CDR3 is 15 amino acids. V trimming: 4 bases; J trimming: 8 bases; junction bases outside the gene matches: 13.

This clonotype was found many times. V is TRBV29-1 and J is TRBJ1-2; D not certain. The CDR3 runs to 13 residues. V was trimmed by 2 bases and J by 0 bases, leaving 7 bases between them. Germline loops: CDR1 SQVTM, CDR2 ANQGSEA. As DNA, the CDR3 is TGCAGCGTTGAAAGTCTCTCTAACTATGGCTACACCTTC. Its protein is CSVESLSNYGYTF.

The chain couples TRBV30 to TRBJ1-5; a possible D gene is TRBD1 (6 bases). This CDR3 is built from 14 residues. The germline V gene encodes CDR1 GTSNPN and CDR2 SVGIG (reference sequence). Trimming shortened V by 2 bases and J by 3 bases, and 11 bases separated the two germline ends. The CDR3, as DNA: TGTGCCTGGAGTCTCAGGGGTCCCAATCAGCCCCAGCATTTT. Translating gives CAWSLRGPNQPQHF. Full variable domain (outside the CDR3, taken from reference TRBV30 and TRBJ1-5): SQTIHQWPATLVQPVGSPLSLECTVEGTSNPNLYWYRQAAGRGLQLLFYSVGIGQISSEVPQNLSASRPQDRQFILSSKKLLLSDSGFYLCAWSLRGPNQPQHFGDGTRLSIL.

Ten or more counts support this clonotype. This chain's CDR3 is CASSLGTGLAGSTFF. The DNA for the CDR3 is TGTGCCAGCAGCTTAGGTACAGGACTAGCGGGTTCCACGTTCTTC. The V call is TRBV11-2, the J call TRBJ2-1; 11 bases map to TRBD2. V shed 1 base, J shed 15 bases, and the junction held 11 bases outside the gene matches. Germline CDR1 SGHAT, CDR2 FQNNGV. This CDR3 comprises 15 residues.

The sample holds many counts of this clonotype. The rearrangement uses TRBV28 and TRBJ1-1; the D is unclear. The CDR3 covers 12 residues. From germline, CDR1 is MDHEN and CDR2 SYDVKM. V lost 2 bases and J 0 bases, leaving 1 base between the germline ends. The CDR3 region has the DNA TGTGCCAGCAGTTTAATGAACACTGAAGCTTTCTTT. Encoded protein: CASSLMNTEAFF.

This clonotype was observed at least ten times. The chain links TRBV28 to TRBJ1-5; 12 bases are shared with TRBD1. Germline V CDR1 and CDR2: MDHEN, SYDVKM. After removal of 2 bases from V and 2 bases from J, the junction contained 4 bases not matched to a gene. This CDR3 has 17 amino acids. CDR3 amino acids: CASSLIGTGGRNQPQHF. CDR3 bases: TGTGCCAGCAGTTTAATAGGGACAGGGGGCCGCAATCAGCCCCAGCATTTT.

This clonotype was counted ten times or more. The chain couples TRBV2 to TRBJ2-5; D is undetermined. Germline lookup yields CDR1 SNHLY and CDR2 FYNNEI. With 5 bases removed from V and 1 base from J, the gap between germline ends came to 11 bases. This CDR3 contains 14 residues. In DNA, the CDR3 is TGTGCCAGCAGTAAAGGGTGGATCCAAGAGACCCAGTACTTC. This sequence encodes CASSKGWIQETQYF.